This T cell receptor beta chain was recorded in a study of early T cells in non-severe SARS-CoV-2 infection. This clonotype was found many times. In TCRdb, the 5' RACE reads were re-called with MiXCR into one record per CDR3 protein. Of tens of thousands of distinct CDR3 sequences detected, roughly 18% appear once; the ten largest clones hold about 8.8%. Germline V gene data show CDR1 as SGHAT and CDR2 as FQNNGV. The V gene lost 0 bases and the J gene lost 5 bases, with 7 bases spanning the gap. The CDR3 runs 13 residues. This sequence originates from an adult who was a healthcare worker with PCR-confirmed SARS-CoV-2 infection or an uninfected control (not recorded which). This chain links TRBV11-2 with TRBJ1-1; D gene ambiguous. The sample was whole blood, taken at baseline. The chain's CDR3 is CASSLDIMTEAFF. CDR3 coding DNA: TGTGCCAGCAGCTTAGATATAATGACTGAAGCTTTCTTT.